This T cell receptor (beta chain) was observed in a study of cytomegalovirus exposure and HLA in healthy donors. General study findings and limits: Across donors, sequencing depth was assumed by presence/absence analyses to be roughly uniform.

The PCR used 60 Vbeta and 13 Jbeta primers. The method was immunoSEQ multiplex PCR; TCRdb's version includes in-frame clones alone and lacks a portion of them. The sample carries roughly 150,000 clones, 80% to 90% recorded once. To note about this clone: Antigen: not known.

The sequence derives from a man aged 25 to 40 in good health and CMV-seropositive. The sample comprised PBMCs.

CDR3 residues: CSVGTPGGNGYTF. CDR3 DNA: TGCAGCGTTGGAACACCAGGCGGGAATGGCTACACCTTC. This chain connects TRBV29-1 to TRBJ1-2; D remains ambiguous. The CDR3 consists of 13 residues. V was pared by 4 bases and J by 6 bases, with 15 bases between. Germline CDR1 and CDR2: SQVTM and ANQGSEA.